The clone carrying this T cell receptor beta chain is called medium-sized based on its frequency. Its antigen is currently unknown. TRB was amplified from approximately 250 ng of peripheral blood genomic DNA per sample. These data originate in a study of T cell clusters in autoimmune cytopenias. Study outcomes and limitations: Functional roles of the in silico T cell clusters still await experimental validation.

TRB rearrangements were amplified by touch-down multiplex PCR with mixed TRB-A/B primers. TCRdb re-called the multiplex PCR reads; every CDR3 protein appears as one record, without DNA. This sample carries about 6,400 distinct CDR3 sequences, with less than 40% going to the ten biggest clones. These data also featured in a second study, about T cell repertoires in aging, cancer and after chemotherapy. That work adds: Repeat sampling of healthy donors over several months to years showed clear clonal overlap. Compared with age-matched healthy donors, untreated hematological or solid cancer patients showed higher blood TCR clonality.

This sequence originates from a human donor in good health. The sample consisted of peripheral blood.

This chain's CDR3 is CSVARDTNTEAFF. The J gene is TRBJ1-1, the V gene TRBV29-1. The CDR3 is made up of 13 amino acids. Germline-derived CDR1 and CDR2 are SQVTM and ANQGSEA.